What follows describes a single T cell receptor beta chain. V lost 3 bases, J lost 4 bases, and 10 bases lay in between. CDR3 size: 14 residues. Germline lookup yields CDR1 SNHLY and CDR2 FYNNEI. The sample is drawn from a study of blood T cell repertoires in COVID-19. TCRdb's table, derived via immunoSEQ multiplex PCR, lists solely in-frame clones and lacks some. The sample has roughly 390,000 clones, around 84% seen once. This chain joins TRBV2 and TRBJ1-5; D is perhaps TRBD1 (5 bases). This receptor was obtained from a young woman with acute or convalescent COVID-19. Sequencing was done on a sample of peripheral blood. For the CDR3, the DNA is TGTGCCAGCAGTGATACAGGACCGAATCAGCCCCAGCATTTT. It is translated as CASSDTGPNQPQHF.